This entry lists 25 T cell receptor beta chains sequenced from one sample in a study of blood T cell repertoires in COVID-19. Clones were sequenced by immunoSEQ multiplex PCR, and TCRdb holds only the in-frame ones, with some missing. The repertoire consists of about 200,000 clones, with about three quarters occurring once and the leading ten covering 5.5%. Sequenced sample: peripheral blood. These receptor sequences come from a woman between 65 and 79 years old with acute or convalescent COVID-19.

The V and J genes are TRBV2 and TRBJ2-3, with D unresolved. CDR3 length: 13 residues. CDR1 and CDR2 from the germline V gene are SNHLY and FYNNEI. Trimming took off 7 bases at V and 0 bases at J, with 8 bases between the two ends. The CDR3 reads CASKSASTDTQYF. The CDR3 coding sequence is TGTGCCAGCAAATCCGCGAGCACAGATACGCAGTATTTT. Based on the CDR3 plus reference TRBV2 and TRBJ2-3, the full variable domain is EPEVTQTPSHQVTQMGQEVILRCVPISNHLYFYWYRQILGQKVEFLVSFYNNEISEKSEIFDDQFSVERPDGSNFTLKIRSTKLEDSAMYFCASKSASTDTQYFGPGTRLTVL.

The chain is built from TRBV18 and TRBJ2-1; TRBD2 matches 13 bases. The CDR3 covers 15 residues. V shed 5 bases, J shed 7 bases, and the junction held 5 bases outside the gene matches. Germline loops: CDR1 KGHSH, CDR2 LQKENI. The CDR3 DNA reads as TGTGCCAGCTCAACCGGACTAGCGGGAGATAATGAGCAGTTCTTC. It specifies CASSTGLAGDNEQFF.

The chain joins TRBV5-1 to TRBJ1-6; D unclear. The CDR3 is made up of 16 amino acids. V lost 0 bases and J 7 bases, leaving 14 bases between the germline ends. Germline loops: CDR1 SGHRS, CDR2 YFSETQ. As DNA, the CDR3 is TGCGCCAGCAGCTTGGATTCCGGAGGTGGAAATTCACCCCTCCACTTT. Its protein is CASSLDSGGGNSPLHF.

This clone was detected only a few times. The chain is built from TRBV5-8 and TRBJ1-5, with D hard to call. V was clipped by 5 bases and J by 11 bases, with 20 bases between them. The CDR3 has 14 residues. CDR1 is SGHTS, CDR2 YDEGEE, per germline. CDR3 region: CASREVVGPSAQHF. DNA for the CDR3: TGTGCCAGCAGGGAAGTAGTGGGCCCCTCGGCCCAGCATTTT.

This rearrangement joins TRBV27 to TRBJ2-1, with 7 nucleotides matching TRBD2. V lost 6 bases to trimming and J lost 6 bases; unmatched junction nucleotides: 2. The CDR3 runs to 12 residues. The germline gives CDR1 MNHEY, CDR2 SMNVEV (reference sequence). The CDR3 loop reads CASRLATNEQFF. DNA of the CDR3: TGTGCCAGCAGACTAGCGACCAATGAGCAGTTCTTC.

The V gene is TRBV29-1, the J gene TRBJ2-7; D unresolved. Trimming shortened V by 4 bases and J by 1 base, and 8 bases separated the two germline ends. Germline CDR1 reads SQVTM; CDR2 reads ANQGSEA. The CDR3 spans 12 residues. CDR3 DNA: TGCAGCGTTGCTGGCCTTTCCTACGAGCAGTACTTC. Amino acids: CSVAGLSYEQYF.

In DNA, the CDR3 is TGTGCCAGCCGAACGATAGCTGGGGGCGGGACTGAAGCTTTCTTT. Translation gives CASRTIAGGGTEAFF. The chain couples TRBV27 to TRBJ1-1; D may be TRBD1 (6 bases). The germline V gene has CDR1 MNHEY and CDR2 SMNVEV (reference sequence). The CDR3 is 15 residues long. Trimming shortened V by 8 bases and J by 5 bases, and 21 bases separated the two germline ends.

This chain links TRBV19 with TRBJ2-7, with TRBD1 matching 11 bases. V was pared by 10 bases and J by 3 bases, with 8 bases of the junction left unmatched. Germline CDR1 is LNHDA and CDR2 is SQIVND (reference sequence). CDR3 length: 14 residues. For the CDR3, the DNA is TGTGCCACCGGTCTGGGACAGGGGGTCTACGAGCAGTACTTC. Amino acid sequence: CATGLGQGVYEQYF.

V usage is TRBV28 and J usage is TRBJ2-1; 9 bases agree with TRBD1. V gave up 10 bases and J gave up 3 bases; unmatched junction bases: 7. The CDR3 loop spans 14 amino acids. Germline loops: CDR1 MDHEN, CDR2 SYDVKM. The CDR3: CATTGGQGYNEQFF. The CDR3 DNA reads TGTGCCACCACAGGGGGACAGGGCTACAATGAGCAGTTCTTC.

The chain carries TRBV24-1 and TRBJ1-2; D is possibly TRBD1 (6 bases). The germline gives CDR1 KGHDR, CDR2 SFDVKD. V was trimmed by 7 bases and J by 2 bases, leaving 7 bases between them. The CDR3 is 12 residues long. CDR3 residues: CATSTGNYGYTF. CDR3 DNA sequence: TGTGCCACCAGCACAGGGAACTATGGCTACACCTTC.

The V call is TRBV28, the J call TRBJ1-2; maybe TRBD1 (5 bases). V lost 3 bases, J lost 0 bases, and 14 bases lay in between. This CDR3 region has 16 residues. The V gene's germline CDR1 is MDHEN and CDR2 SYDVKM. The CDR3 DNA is TGTGCCAGCAGTTTGATCGCCGGGACTTCTAACTATGGCTACACCTTC. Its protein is CASSLIAGTSNYGYTF.

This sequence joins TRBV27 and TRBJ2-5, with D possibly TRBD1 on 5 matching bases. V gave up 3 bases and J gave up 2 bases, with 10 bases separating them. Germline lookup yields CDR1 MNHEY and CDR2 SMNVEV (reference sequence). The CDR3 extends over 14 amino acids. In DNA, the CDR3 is TGTGCCAGCAGTTTCGTCAGGGCTCAAGAGACCCAGTACTTC. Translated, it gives CASSFVRAQETQYF.

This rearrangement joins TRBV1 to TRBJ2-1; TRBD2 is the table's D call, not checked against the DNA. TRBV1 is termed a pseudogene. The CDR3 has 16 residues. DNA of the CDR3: TGCACCAGCAGCCAAGAAGGGTGCGGGAGGGGAAGTGAGCAGTTCTTC. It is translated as CTSSQEGCGRGSEQFF.

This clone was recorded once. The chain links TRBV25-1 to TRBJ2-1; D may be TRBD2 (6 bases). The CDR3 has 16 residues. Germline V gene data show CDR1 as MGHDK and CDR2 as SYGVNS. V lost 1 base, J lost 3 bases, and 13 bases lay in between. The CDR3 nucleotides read TGTGCCAGCAGTGAATCGGGGGTATCCCGCTACAATGAGCAGTTCTTC. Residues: CASSESGVSRYNEQFF.

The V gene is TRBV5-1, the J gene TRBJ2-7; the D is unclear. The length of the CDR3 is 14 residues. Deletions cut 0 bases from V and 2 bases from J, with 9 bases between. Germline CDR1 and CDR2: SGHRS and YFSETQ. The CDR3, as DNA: TGCGCCAGCAGCTTGGTAGTGGGCCCCTACGAGCAGTACTTC. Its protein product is CASSLVVGPYEQYF.

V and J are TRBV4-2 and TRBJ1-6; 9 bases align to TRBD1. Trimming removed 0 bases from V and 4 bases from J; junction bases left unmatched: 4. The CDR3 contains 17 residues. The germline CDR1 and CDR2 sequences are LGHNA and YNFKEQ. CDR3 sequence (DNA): TGTGCCAGCAGCCAAGATCCGGACAGGGGTTATAATTCACCCCTCCACTTT. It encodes CASSQDPDRGYNSPLHF.

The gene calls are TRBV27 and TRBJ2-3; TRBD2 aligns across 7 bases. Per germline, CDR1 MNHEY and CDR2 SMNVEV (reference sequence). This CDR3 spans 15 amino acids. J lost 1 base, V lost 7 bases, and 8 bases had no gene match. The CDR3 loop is CASTGEGRGTDTQYF. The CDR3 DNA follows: TGTGCCAGCACTGGGGAGGGCCGAGGCACAGATACGCAGTATTTT.

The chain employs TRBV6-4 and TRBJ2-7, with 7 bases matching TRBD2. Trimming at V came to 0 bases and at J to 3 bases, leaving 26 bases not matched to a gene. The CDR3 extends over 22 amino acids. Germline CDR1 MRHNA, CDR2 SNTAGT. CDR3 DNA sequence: TGTGCCAGCAGTGACTCGACTCGTGGGACCCTATCGTACCCTACTAGCGACTACGAGCAGTACTTC. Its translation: CASSDSTRGTLSYPTSDYEQYF.

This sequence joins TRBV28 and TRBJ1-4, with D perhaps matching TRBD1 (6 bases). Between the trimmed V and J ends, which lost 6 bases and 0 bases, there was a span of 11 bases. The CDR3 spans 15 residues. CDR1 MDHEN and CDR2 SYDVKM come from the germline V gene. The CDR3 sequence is CASRQDRATNEKLFF. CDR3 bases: TGTGCCAGCAGACAGGACAGAGCAACTAATGAAAAACTGTTTTTT.

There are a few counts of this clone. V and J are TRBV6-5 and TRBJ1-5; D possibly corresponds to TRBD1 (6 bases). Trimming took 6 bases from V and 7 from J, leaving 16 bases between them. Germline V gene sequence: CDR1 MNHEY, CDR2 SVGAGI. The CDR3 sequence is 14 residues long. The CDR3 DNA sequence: TGTGCCAGCAGCCAATACAGGGACATACAGCCCCAGCATTTT. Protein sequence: CASSQYRDIQPQHF.

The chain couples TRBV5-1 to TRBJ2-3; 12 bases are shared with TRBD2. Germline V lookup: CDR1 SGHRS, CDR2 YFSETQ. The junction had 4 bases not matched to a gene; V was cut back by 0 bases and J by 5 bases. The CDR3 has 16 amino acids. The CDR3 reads CASSLAGGLAGDTQYF. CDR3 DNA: TGCGCCAGCAGCTTGGCGGGGGGACTAGCGGGAGATACGCAGTATTTT.

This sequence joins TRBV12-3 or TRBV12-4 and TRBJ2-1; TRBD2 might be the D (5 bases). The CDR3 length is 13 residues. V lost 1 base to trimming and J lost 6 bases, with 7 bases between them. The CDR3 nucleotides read TGTGCCAGCAGTTTAGTGGCGGGCAATGAGCAGTTCTTC. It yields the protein CASSLVAGNEQFF.

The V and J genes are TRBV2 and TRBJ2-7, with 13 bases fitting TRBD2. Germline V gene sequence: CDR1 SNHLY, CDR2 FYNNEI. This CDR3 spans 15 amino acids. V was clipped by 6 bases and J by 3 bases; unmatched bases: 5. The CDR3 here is CASRGTSGALYEQYF. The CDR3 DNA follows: TGTGCCAGCAGGGGGACTAGCGGGGCCCTCTACGAGCAGTACTTC.

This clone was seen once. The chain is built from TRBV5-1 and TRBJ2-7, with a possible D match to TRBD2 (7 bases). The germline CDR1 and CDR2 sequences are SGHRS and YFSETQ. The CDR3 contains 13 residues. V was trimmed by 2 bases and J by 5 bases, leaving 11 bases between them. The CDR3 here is CASSLGGGDEQYF. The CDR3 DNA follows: TGCGCCAGCAGCTTAGGAGGGGGGGACGAGCAGTACTTC.

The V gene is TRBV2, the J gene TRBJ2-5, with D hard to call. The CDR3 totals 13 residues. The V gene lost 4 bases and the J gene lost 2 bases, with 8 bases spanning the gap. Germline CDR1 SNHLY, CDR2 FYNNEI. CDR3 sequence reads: CASSGQAQETQYF. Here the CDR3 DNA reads TGTGCCAGCAGTGGGCAGGCACAAGAGACCCAGTACTTC.